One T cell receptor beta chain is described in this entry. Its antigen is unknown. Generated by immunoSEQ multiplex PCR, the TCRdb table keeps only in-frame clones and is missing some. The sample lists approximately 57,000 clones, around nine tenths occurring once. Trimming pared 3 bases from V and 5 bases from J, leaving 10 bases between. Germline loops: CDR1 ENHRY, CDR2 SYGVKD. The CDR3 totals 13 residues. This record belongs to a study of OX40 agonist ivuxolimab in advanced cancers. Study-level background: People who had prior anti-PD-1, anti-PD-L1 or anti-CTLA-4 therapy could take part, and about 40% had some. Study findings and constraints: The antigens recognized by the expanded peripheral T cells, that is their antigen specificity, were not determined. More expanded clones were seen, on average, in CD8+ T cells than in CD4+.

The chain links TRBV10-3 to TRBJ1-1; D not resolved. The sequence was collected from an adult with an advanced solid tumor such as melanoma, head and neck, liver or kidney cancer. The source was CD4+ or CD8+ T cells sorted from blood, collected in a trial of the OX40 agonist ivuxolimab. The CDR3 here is CAISDDLGTEAFF. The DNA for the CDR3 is TGTGCCATCAGTGATGATCTAGGGACTGAAGCTTTCTTT.